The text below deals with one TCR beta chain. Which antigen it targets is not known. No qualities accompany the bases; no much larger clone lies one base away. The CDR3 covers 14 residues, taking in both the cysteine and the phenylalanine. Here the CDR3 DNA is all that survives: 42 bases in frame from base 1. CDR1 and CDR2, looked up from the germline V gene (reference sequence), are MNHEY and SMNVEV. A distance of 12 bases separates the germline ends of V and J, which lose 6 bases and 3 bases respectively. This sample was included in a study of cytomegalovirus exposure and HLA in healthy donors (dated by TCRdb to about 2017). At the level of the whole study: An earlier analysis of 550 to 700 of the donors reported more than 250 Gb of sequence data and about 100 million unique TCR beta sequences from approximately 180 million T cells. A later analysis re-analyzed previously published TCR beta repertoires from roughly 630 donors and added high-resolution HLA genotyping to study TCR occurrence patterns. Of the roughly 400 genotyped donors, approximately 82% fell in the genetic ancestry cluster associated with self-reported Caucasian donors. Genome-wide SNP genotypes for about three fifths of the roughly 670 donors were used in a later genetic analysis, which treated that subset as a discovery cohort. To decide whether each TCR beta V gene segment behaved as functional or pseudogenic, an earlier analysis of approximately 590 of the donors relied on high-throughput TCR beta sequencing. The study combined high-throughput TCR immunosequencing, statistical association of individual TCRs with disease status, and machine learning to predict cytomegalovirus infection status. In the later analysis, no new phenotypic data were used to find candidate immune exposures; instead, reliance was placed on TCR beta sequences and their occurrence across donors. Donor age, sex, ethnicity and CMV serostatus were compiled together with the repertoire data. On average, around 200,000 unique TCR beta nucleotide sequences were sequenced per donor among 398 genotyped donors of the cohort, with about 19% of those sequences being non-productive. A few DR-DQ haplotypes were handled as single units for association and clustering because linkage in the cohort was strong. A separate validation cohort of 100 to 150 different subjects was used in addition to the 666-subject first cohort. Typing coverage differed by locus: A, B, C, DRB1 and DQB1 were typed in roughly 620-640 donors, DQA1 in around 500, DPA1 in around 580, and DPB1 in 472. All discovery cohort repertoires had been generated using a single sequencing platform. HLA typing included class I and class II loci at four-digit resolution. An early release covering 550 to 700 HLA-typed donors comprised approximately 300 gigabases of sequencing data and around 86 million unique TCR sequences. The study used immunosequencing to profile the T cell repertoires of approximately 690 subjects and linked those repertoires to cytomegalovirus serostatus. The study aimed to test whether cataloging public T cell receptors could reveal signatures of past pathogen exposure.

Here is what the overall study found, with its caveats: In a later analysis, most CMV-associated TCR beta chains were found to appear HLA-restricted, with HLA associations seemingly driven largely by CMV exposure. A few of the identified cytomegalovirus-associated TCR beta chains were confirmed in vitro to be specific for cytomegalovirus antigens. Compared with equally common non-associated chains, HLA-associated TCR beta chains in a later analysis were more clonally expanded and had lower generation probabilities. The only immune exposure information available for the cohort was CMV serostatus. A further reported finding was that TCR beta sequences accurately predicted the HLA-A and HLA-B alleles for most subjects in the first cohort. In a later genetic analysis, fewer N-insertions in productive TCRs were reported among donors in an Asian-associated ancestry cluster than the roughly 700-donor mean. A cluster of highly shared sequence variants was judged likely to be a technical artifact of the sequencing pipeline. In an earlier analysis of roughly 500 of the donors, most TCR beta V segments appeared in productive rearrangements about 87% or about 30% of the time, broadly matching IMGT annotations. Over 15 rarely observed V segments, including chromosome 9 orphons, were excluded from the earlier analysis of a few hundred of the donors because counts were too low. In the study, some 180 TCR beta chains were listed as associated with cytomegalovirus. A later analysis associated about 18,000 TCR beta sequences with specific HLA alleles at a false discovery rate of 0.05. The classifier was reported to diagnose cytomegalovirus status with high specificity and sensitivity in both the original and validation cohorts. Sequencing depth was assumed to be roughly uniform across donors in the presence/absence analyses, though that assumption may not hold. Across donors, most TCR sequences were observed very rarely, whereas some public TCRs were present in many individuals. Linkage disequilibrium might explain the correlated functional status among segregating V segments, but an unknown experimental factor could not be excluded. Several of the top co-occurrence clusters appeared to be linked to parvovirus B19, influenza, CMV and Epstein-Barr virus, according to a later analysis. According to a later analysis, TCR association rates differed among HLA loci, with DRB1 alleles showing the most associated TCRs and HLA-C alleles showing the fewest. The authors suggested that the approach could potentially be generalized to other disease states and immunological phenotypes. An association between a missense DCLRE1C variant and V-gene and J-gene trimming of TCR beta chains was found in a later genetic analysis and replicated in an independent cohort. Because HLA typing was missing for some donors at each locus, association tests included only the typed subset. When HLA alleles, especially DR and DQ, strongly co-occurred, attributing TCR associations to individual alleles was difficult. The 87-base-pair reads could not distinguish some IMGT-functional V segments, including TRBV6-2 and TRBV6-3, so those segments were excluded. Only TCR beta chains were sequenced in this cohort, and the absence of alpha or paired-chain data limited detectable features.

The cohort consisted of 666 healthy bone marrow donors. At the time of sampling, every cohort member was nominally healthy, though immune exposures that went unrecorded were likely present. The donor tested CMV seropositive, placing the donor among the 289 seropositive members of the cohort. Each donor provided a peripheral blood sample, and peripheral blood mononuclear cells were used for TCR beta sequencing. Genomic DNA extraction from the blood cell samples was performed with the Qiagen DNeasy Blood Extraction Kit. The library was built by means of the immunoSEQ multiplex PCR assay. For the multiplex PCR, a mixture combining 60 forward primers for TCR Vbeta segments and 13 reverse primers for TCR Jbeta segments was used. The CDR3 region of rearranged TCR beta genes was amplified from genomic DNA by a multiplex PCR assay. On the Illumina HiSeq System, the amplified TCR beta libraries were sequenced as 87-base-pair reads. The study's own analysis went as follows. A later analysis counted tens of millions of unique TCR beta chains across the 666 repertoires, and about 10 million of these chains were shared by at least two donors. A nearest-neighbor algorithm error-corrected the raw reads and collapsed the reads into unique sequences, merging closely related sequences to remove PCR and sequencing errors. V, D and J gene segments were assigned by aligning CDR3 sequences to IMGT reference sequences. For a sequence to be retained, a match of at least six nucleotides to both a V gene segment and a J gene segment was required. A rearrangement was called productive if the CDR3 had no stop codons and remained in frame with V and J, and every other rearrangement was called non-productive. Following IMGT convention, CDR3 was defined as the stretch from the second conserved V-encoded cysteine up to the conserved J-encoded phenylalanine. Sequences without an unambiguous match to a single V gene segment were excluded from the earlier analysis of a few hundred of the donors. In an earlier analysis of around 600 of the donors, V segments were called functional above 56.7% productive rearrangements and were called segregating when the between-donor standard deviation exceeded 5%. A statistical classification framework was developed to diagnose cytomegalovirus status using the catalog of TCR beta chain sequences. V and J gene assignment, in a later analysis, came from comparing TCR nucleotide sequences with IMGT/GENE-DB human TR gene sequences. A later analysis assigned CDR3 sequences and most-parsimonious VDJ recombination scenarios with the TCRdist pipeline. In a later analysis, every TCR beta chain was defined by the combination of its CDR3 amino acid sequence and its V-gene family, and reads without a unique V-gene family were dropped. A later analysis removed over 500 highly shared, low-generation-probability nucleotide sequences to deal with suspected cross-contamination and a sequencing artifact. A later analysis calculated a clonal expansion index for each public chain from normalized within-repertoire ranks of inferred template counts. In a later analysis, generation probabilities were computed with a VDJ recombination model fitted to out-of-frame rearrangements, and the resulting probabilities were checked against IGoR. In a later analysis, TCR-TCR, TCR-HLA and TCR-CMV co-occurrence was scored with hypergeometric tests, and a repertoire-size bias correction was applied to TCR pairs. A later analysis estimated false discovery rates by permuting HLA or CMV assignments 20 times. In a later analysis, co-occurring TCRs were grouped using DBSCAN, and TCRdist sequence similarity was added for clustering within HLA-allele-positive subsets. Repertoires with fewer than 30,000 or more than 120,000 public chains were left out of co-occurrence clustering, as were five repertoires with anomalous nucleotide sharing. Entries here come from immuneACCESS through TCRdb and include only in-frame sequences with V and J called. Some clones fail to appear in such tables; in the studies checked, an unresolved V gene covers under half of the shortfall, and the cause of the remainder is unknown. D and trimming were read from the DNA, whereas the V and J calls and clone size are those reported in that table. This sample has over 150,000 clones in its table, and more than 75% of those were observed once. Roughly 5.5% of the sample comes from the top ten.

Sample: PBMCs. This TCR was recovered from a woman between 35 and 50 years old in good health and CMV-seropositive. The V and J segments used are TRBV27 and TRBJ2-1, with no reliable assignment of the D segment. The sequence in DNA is TGTGCCAGCAGGGAGTCCCTTATCTACAATGAGCAGTTCTTC. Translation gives CASRESLIYNEQFF.